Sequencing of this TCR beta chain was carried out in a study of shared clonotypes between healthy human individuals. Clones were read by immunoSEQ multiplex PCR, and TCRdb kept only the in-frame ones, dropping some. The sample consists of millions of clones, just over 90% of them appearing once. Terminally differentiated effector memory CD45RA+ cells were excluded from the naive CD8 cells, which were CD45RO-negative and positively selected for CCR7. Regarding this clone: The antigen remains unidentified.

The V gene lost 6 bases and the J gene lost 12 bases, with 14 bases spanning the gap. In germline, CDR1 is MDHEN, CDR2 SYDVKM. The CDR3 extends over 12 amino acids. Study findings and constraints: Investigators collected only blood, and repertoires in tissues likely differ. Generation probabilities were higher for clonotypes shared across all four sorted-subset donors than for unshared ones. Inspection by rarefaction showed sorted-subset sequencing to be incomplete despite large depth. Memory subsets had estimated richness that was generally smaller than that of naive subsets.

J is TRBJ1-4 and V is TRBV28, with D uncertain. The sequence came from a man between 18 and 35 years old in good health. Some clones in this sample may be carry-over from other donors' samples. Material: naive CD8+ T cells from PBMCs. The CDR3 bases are TGTGCCAGCAGCTACAAGGAGCCGGAACTGTTTTTT. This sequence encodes CASSYKEPELFF.